The clone carrying this T cell receptor (beta chain) was picked up many times. Its antigen is undetermined. The source of the sample is a study of T cells in Graves' hyperthyroidism and ophthalmopathy. The overall study: Peripheral blood sampling occurred at initial diagnosis, before any treatment. Notes on the study in general: It was a median approximately six months before onset that the model predicted ophthalmopathy.

Blood dates from first hyperthyroidism diagnosis, before any ophthalmopathy symptoms. The V gene end was trimmed by 3 bases and the J gene end by 3 bases; junction bases not matched to a gene: 7. Germline V gives CDR1 SNHLY, CDR2 FYNNEI. This CDR3 has 15 residues. What was amplified from RNA transcripts were TCR beta CDR3 regions. Initially, a first-round RT-PCR of the TCR CDR3 employed the HTBI primer set. MiXCR was run by TCRdb on the multiplex PCR reads, yielding one entry per CDR3 protein. Of about 290,000 distinct CDR3 sequences listed, about 15% are singletons. The J gene is TRBJ1-2, the V gene TRBV2; 7 bases agree with TRBD1. The sequencing input was blood. The sequence was collected from a woman aged 45-60 years with Graves' hyperthyroidism that later progressed to Graves' ophthalmopathy. CDR3 protein: CASSDIVGTDYGYTF. The CDR3 region has the DNA TGTGCCAGCAGTGATATTGTGGGGACAGACTATGGCTACACCTTC.